The 17 T cell receptor beta chains below were found in one sample sequenced in a study of shared clonotypes between healthy human individuals. Assay: immunoSEQ multiplex PCR; the TCRdb copy retains only in-frame clones and omits some. The sample has some 2 million clones; 85% to 95% are singletons. The sample was naive CD4+ T cells sorted from blood. Specified subset: CD45RA+ positively selected. All receptors derive from a man aged 18 to 29 in good health.

This chain uses TRBV6-1 with TRBJ2-1, with D possibly being TRBD1 (5 bases). CDR3 size: 11 residues. The V end was cut by 5 bases, the J end by 15 bases, with 14 bases between. Germline V gene lookup returns CDR1 MNHNS and CDR2 SASEGT. The CDR3 loop is CASSNRQIPFF. The CDR3 coding sequence is TGTGCCAGCAGTAACAGACAGATCCCGTTCTTC.

V usage is TRBV10-2 and J usage is TRBJ1-6; no definite D call. V was cut by 8 bases and J by 4 bases, with 9 bases left in between. CDR3 length: 13 amino acids. Germline CDR1 and CDR2: WSHSY and SAAADI. CDR3 nucleotides: TGCGCCAGCTATGGACGGTATAATTCACCCCTCCACTTT. It encodes CASYGRYNSPLHF.

Here the CDR3 reads CASSLGRVGNTEAFF. In nucleotides, the CDR3 is TGTGCCAGCAGCTTAGGGAGAGTGGGAAACACTGAAGCTTTCTTT. The genes are TRBV11-3 and TRBJ1-1; D call uncertain. This CDR3 is built from 15 residues. Germline V CDR1 and CDR2: SGHNT, YENEEA. Deletions cut 1 base from V and 2 bases from J, with 11 bases between. Variable domain in full (rest from reference TRBV11-3 and TRBJ1-1): EAGVVQSPRYKIIEKKQPVAFWCNPISGHNTLYWYLQNLGQGPELLIRYENEEAVDDSQLPKDRFSAERLKGVDSTLKIQPAELGDSAVYLCASSLGRVGNTEAFFGQGTRLTVV.

Points on this clone: This specimen includes other DNA sequences encoding the same CDR3. The chain combines TRBV7-2 with TRBJ2-5; 10 bases are shared with TRBD2. V dropped 5 bases and J dropped 5; count of bases not matched to a gene: 2. The germline V gene has CDR1 SGHTA and CDR2 FQGNSA. The CDR3 covers 13 residues. For the CDR3, the DNA is TGTGCCAGCAGCATGGGACTAGCGGAGACCCAGTACTTC. It translates to CASSMGLAETQYF.

The genes are TRBV19 and TRBJ2-5; 10 nucleotides line up with TRBD1. The better agreement between TRBJ2-7 and the DNA end casts doubt on the J call. The CDR3 loop spans 17 amino acids. From germline, CDR1 is LNHDA and CDR2 SQIVND (reference sequence). CDR3 region: CASSEAGRDRGSYEQYF. As DNA, the CDR3 is TGTGCCAGTAGTGAGGCCGGCCGGGACAGGGGTTCCTACGAGCAGTACTTC.

In the case of this clone: This specimen includes other DNA sequences encoding the same CDR3. The chain carries TRBV5-5 and TRBJ1-2; 7 bases agree with TRBD1. Trimming cost V 4 bases and J 2 bases; bases outside gene matches: 5. The length of the CDR3 is 14 residues. The germline V gene encodes CDR1 SGHKS and CDR2 YYEKEE (reference sequence). CDR3 region: CASSLDRANYGYTF. CDR3 in DNA: TGTGCCAGCAGCCTAGACAGGGCGAACTATGGCTACACCTTC. The variable domain in full, completed from reference TRBV5-5 and TRBJ1-2, reads DAGVTQSPTHLIKTRGQQVTLRCSPISGHKSVSWYQQVLGQGPQFIFQYYEKEERGRGNFPDRFSARQFPNYSSELNVNALLLGDSALYLCASSLDRANYGYTFGSGTRLTVV.

The rearrangement links TRBV27 to TRBJ2-5, with D possibly TRBD2 on 6 matching bases. V gave up 4 bases and J gave up 7 bases, with 16 bases separating them. There are 14 residues in the CDR3. CDR1 is MNHEY, CDR2 SMNVEV, per germline (reference sequence). In DNA, the CDR3 is TGTGCCAGCAGTTCCCAGCGGAGGGGAGGGACCCAGTACTTC. It is translated as CASSSQRRGGTQYF.

This clone was counted a single time. The genes are TRBV6-5 and TRBJ2-1; TRBD2 aligns across 9 bases. This CDR3 has 14 residues. The germline gives CDR1 MNHEY, CDR2 SVGAGI. Losses at the gene ends were 7 bases for V and 4 bases for J; bases not matched to a gene: 5. CDR3 region: CASTERGAYNEQFF. The CDR3 region has the DNA TGTGCCAGCACCGAGCGGGGGGCTTACAATGAGCAGTTCTTC.

The chain combines TRBV5-1 with TRBJ2-3; 10 bases match TRBD2. Germline CDR1 SGHRS, CDR2 YFSETQ. V trimming: 7 bases; J trimming: 3 bases; junction bases outside the gene matches: 5. The length of the CDR3 is 14 residues. The CDR3: CASGGLAVTDTQYF. The CDR3, as DNA: TGCGCCAGCGGTGGACTAGCGGTAACAGATACGCAGTATTTT.

Here the CDR3 DNA reads TGTGCCAGCAGTTCTCAGCCCCAGCATTTT. Its protein is CASSSQPQHF. The gene calls are TRBV28 and TRBJ1-5; D call uncertain. The V and J ends lost 4 bases and 6 bases respectively, with 1 base between them. Germline V gives CDR1 MDHEN, CDR2 SYDVKM. The CDR3 spans 10 residues. The full variable domain, its missing parts supplied by reference TRBV28 and TRBJ1-5, is DVKVTQSSRYLVKRTGEKVFLECVQDMDHENMFWYRQDPGLGLRLIYFSYDVKMKEKGDIPEGYSVSREKKERFSLILESASTNQTSMYLCASSSQPQHFGDGTRLSIL.

The chain recombines TRBV18 with TRBJ2-3; no definite D call. CDR3 length: 14 residues. V was trimmed by 0 bases and J by 2 bases, leaving 6 bases between them. Germline V gene data show CDR1 as KGHSH and CDR2 as LQKENI. The CDR3: CASSPPMATDTQYF. CDR3 bases: TGTGCCAGCTCACCACCGATGGCCACAGATACGCAGTATTTT. Variable domain in full (rest from reference TRBV18 and TRBJ2-3): NAGVMQNPRHLVRRRGQEARLRCSPMKGHSHVYWYRQLPEEGLKFMVYLQKENIIDESGMPKERFSAEFPKEGPSILRIQQVVRGDSAAYFCASSPPMATDTQYFGPGTRLTVL.

This chain uses TRBV5-1 with TRBJ2-5; 7 bases line up with TRBD2. In germline, CDR1 is SGHRS, CDR2 YFSETQ. The V segment lost 0 bases and the J segment 4 bases; nucleotides outside the gene matches: 6. This CDR3 has 15 amino acids. CDR3 sequence reads: CASSLAAGVVETQYF. CDR3 coding DNA: TGCGCCAGCAGCTTGGCCGCGGGAGTCGTAGAGACCCAGTACTTC.

The chain has TRBV10-1 and TRBJ2-5; D gene ambiguous. The CDR3 runs 15 residues. Germline-derived CDR1 and CDR2 are WNHNN and SYGVQD (reference sequence). Trimming removed 3 bases from V and 4 bases from J, with 15 bases in between. CDR3 nucleotides: TGCGCCAGCAGTGATACCCCCCAGCCCGGAGAGACCCAGTACTTC. It translates to CASSDTPQPGETQYF.

The chain has TRBV5-1 and TRBJ2-5; 13 positions match TRBD2. The J segment lost 5 bases and the V segment lost 4 bases, leaving 8 bases of the junction unmatched. The CDR3 runs to 16 residues. Germline assignment: CDR1 SGHRS and CDR2 YFSETQ. The DNA for the CDR3 is TGCGCCAGCAGCAGTCGGACTAGCGGGAGTTCGGAGACCCAGTACTTC. Translated, it gives CASSSRTSGSSETQYF.

The chain carries TRBV15 and TRBJ2-2; D gene unclear. V was trimmed by 5 bases and J by 1 base, leaving 17 bases between them. Germline V gene lookup returns CDR1 LNHNV and CDR2 YYDKDF (reference sequence). The CDR3 covers 17 residues. The CDR3 nucleotides read TGTGCCACCAGCCTAGACTCGTTAGAACTGAACACCGGGGAGCTGTTTTTT. Protein: CATSLDSLELNTGELFF. Filled out from reference TRBV15 and TRBJ2-2, the complete variable domain reads DAMVIQNPRYQVTQFGKPVTLSCSQTLNHNVMYWYQQKSSQAPKLLFHYYDKDFNNEADTPDNFQSRRPNTSFCFLDIRSPGLGDTAMYLCATSLDSLELNTGELFFGEGSRLTVL.

V usage is TRBV5-1 and J usage is TRBJ1-5, with a weak D call TRBD1 (6 bases). The germline V gene encodes CDR1 SGHRS and CDR2 YFSETQ. V lost 3 bases to trimming and J lost 2 bases, with 6 bases between them. The CDR3 covers 13 residues. The chain's CDR3 is CASSSGGNQPQHF. In DNA, the CDR3 is TGCGCCAGCAGCTCAGGGGGCAATCAGCCCCAGCATTTT.

Notes on this clone: Other DNA sequences in this sample translate to the same CDR3. V is TRBV7-2 and J is TRBJ2-1, with TRBD2 matching 15 bases. The CDR3 loop spans 15 amino acids. J gave up 7 bases and V 5 bases, and 3 bases lay outside the gene matches. Germline V gives CDR1 SGHTA, CDR2 FQGNSA. The CDR3 region has the DNA TGTGCCAGCAGCCCAGGACTAGCGGGAGGGAATGAGCAGTTCTTC. As protein: CASSPGLAGGNEQFF.